The 15 T cell receptor beta chains given below trace back to one sample, sequenced in a study of OX40 agonist ivuxolimab in advanced cancers. Here immunoSEQ multiplex PCR was the method, and the copy in TCRdb shows in-frame clones only, minus some. The sample contains 70,000 to 80,000 clones, 88% of which appear only once. The sequences come from CD4+ or CD8+ T cells sorted from blood, collected in a trial of the OX40 agonist ivuxolimab. The receptors were sampled from an adult with an advanced solid tumor such as melanoma, head and neck, liver or kidney cancer.

The V gene is TRBV2, the J gene TRBJ2-2; no clear D. CDR3 size: 16 residues. CDR1 and CDR2 (germline): SNHLY, FYNNEI. Between the trimmed V and J ends, which lost 5 bases and 6 bases, there was a span of 19 bases. CDR3 DNA sequence: TGTGCCAGCAGTTTGGCTAGGGTAGATCAAGCCGGGGAGCTGTTTTTT. Translating it yields CASSLARVDQAGELFF.

V is TRBV10-2 and J is TRBJ2-7; a weak D match, TRBD1 (6 bases). Trimming pared 5 bases from V and 5 bases from J, leaving 13 bases between. The CDR3 totals 13 residues. Germline V gives CDR1 WSHSY, CDR2 SAAADI. The CDR3, as DNA: TGCGCCAGCAGTCTACAGGGTCCCAACGAGCAGTACTTC. This sequence encodes CASSLQGPNEQYF.

V usage is TRBV5-6 and J usage is TRBJ2-7; perhaps TRBD2 as D (5 bases). Germline-derived CDR1 and CDR2 are SGHDT and YYEEEE. V was shortened by 5 bases and J by 2 bases, with 11 bases between the two germline ends. The CDR3 extends over 13 amino acids. CDR3 in amino acids: CASRRGMTYEQYF. Here the CDR3 DNA reads TGTGCCAGCAGAAGAGGGATGACCTACGAGCAGTACTTC.

V usage is TRBV18 and J usage is TRBJ2-4, with TRBD2 matching over 10 bases. The CDR3 totals 13 residues. Trimming cost V 3 bases and J 10 bases; bases outside gene matches: 3. The germline V gene encodes CDR1 KGHSH and CDR2 LQKENI. CDR3 sequence reads: CASSPGLAEIQYF. The DNA of the CDR3 is TGTGCCAGCTCACCCGGACTAGCGGAAATTCAGTACTTC. The variable domain in full, with the rest retrieved from reference TRBV18 and TRBJ2-4, is NAGVMQNPRHLVRRRGQEARLRCSPMKGHSHVYWYRQLPEEGLKFMVYLQKENIIDESGMPKERFSAEFPKEGPSILRIQQVVRGDSAAYFCASSPGLAEIQYFGAGTRLSVL.

The V gene is TRBV28, the J gene TRBJ1-2, with 10 bases lining up with TRBD1. The CDR3 is made up of 18 amino acids. Germline V gene sequence: CDR1 MDHEN, CDR2 SYDVKM. The V and J ends lost 6 bases and 7 bases, in that order; junction bases with no gene match: 20. CDR3 loop: CASSPRSYRDRGWSGYTF. Here the CDR3 DNA reads TGTGCCAGCAGCCCGCGATCCTATAGGGACAGGGGCTGGAGTGGCTACACCTTC.

This clone has more than one count but fewer than ten. V and J are TRBV27 and TRBJ2-4; no reliable D call. Germline V gene data show CDR1 as MNHEY and CDR2 as SMNVEV (reference sequence). The CDR3 sequence is 15 residues long. V lost 0 bases and J lost 8, with 14 bases in between. The CDR3 sequence is CASSLSGFARDIQYF. Here the CDR3 DNA reads TGTGCCAGCAGTTTATCGGGGTTTGCCCGAGACATTCAGTACTTC.

This clone came up once. This chain connects TRBV5-4 to TRBJ2-2, with D perhaps given as TRBD1 or TRBD2 (5 bases each). The ends were cut back, 7 bases at V and 3 bases at J, with 16 bases in the middle. Germline lookup yields CDR1 SGHNT and CDR2 YYREEE (reference sequence). The CDR3 has 15 amino acids. CDR3 bases: TGTGCCAGCCATCCTGGGGGACGGGACACCGGGGAGCTGTTTTTT. Protein: CASHPGGRDTGELFF.

The genes are TRBV19 and TRBJ1-1, with 10 bases identical to TRBD1. Germline CDR1 is LNHDA and CDR2 is SQIVND (reference sequence). The CDR3 is made up of 17 amino acids. V dropped 3 bases and J dropped 5; count of bases not matched to a gene: 12. CDR3 in DNA: TGTGCCAGTAGTATCACTCGACAGGGGGCATCGGGGACTGAAGCTTTCTTT. It translates to CASSITRQGASGTEAFF. Full variable domain (outside the CDR3, taken from reference TRBV19 and TRBJ1-1): DGGITQSPKYLFRKEGQNVTLSCEQNLNHDAMYWYRQDPGQGLRLIYYSQIVNDFQKGDIAEGYSVSREKKESFPLTVTSAQKNPTAFYLCASSITRQGASGTEAFFGQGTRLTVV.

The J gene is TRBJ1-2, the V gene TRBV7-2; D is uncertain. Trimming left V 5 bases short and J 2 bases short, with 15 bases between. The CDR3 length is 15 residues. Germline values: CDR1 SGHTA, CDR2 FQGNSA. The CDR3 sequence is CASSPDRAVNYGYTF. Here the CDR3 DNA reads TGTGCCAGCAGCCCCGACCGGGCGGTGAACTATGGCTACACCTTC.

This chain joins TRBV27 and TRBJ2-1, with 8 bases lining up with TRBD2. Unmatched junction bases numbered 9, after V lost 4 bases and J lost 1 base. Germline CDR1 reads MNHEY; CDR2 reads SMNVEV (reference sequence). The length of the CDR3 is 17 residues. CDR3 residues: CASSSPGLGTSYNEQFF. The CDR3 DNA is TGTGCCAGCAGTTCCCCGGGACTAGGGACTTCCTACAATGAGCAGTTCTTC.

The chain combines TRBV11-2 with TRBJ2-7, with D perhaps given as TRBD1 or TRBD2 (6 bases each). The CDR3 length is 18 residues. CDR1 is SGHAT, CDR2 FQNNGV, per germline. V dropped 2 bases and J dropped 1 base, with 21 bases sitting between them. In nucleotides, the CDR3 is TGTGCCAGCAGCTTAAGGGTGGGGGGCGGATTACGATCCTACGAGCAGTACTTC. Translation: CASSLRVGGGLRSYEQYF.

The chain links TRBV9 to TRBJ1-1; D gene ambiguous. Trimming left V 0 bases short and J 4 bases short, with 10 bases between. Germline CDR1 SGDLS, CDR2 YYNGEE. The CDR3 loop spans 14 amino acids. In DNA form, the CDR3 reads TGTGCCAGCAGCGTAGGTGGAGGTTTCACTGAAGCTTTCTTT. It yields the protein CASSVGGGFTEAFF.

The chain recombines TRBV15 with TRBJ2-7, with TRBD2 matching over 11 bases. The CDR3 extends over 17 amino acids. Germline V gene sequence: CDR1 LNHNV, CDR2 YYDKDF (reference sequence). Losses at the gene ends were 0 bases for V and 4 bases for J; bases not matched to a gene: 8. The CDR3 here is CATSRDWDTSGRYEQYF. The DNA of the CDR3 is TGTGCCACCAGCAGAGATTGGGACACTAGCGGGAGATACGAGCAGTACTTC.

The chain is built from TRBV7-9 and TRBJ2-5; D might be TRBD2 (6 bases). The end of the DNA aligns better with TRBJ2-7, so the J call may be wrong. The CDR3 is made up of 14 amino acids. Per germline, CDR1 SEHNR and CDR2 FQNEAQ (reference sequence). The CDR3 region is CASSLLGSSYEQYF. CDR3 sequence (DNA): TGTGCCAGCAGCCTTCTCGGGAGCTCCTACGAGCAGTACTTC.

J is TRBJ2-1 and V is TRBV18; no clear D gene. Deletions cut 2 bases from V and 3 bases from J, with 11 bases between. Per the germline V gene, CDR1 is KGHSH and CDR2 is LQKENI. The CDR3 covers 15 residues. Here the CDR3 reads CASSPDQVNYNEQFF. CDR3 DNA sequence: TGTGCCAGCTCACCAGACCAGGTAAACTACAATGAGCAGTTCTTC.